The 13 T cell receptor beta chains listed next were all sequenced from one sample in a study of vaccination and CD4 T cells after COVID-19. These TCRs are of unknown antigen specificity. The Oncomine TCR Beta short-read assay sequenced DNA from cultured CD4+ T cells. A single record per CDR3 protein comes from TCRdb applying MiXCR to the PCR reads. The sample yields more than 10,000 distinct CDR3 sequences, under 55% seen once. Treatment denoted: approximately nine-day PBMC culture with coronavirus spike peptide pools or control peptides (ViraFEST assay). The specimen was CD4+ T cells from blood, cultured in vitro. Receptors were obtained from a human donor who had recovered from COVID-19.

The chain uses TRBV12-3 or TRBV12-4 and TRBJ2-3, with 7 bases identical to TRBD2. The CDR3 consists of 14 residues. Germline trimming cut 3 bases from V and 2 bases from J; bases unmatched to any gene: 2. CDR3 coding DNA: TGTGCCAGCAGTTTGGGGAGGGTCACAGATACGCAGTATTTT. Amino acids: CASSLGRVTDTQYF.

The chain employs TRBV9 and TRBJ1-4; 10 positions agree with TRBD1. The CDR3 is made up of 17 amino acids. Germline V gives CDR1 SGDLS, CDR2 YYNGEE. Trimming took 4 bases from V and 0 from J; bases not matched to a gene: 6. As DNA, the CDR3 is TGTGCCAGCAGCATAGGACAGGGGGTTGCAACTAATGAAAAACTGTTTTTT. Translation: CASSIGQGVATNEKLFF.

This clonotype has only a few counts. The V call is TRBV6-1, the J call TRBJ2-1; possibly TRBD1 for D (5 bases). CDR1 and CDR2 from the germline V gene are MNHNS and SASEGT. The CDR3 has 16 residues. Trimming shortened V by 1 base and J by 2 bases, and 12 bases separated the two germline ends. As DNA, the CDR3 is TGTGCCAGCAGTGAAGGGGTAGGGGTCACCTACAATGAGCAGTTCTTC. This codes for CASSEGVGVTYNEQFF.

This clonotype was seen more than once but under ten times. The chain employs TRBV5-1 and TRBJ1-1; 8 nucleotides line up with TRBD1. Trimming cost V 0 bases and J 0 bases; bases outside gene matches: 4. The CDR3 is 16 amino acids. CDR1 and CDR2 (germline): SGHRS, YFSETQ. The CDR3 sequence is CASSLVTTGVNTEAFF. DNA for the CDR3: TGCGCCAGCAGCTTGGTTACGACAGGGGTGAACACTGAAGCTTTCTTT.

The gene calls are TRBV10-3 and TRBJ1-6; 8 bases are shared with TRBD1. CDR1 ENHRY and CDR2 SYGVKD come from the germline V gene. V lost 0 bases, J lost 0 bases, and 4 bases stayed unmatched. The CDR3 covers 18 residues. This chain's CDR3 is CAISESQGAISYNSPLHF. The CDR3 DNA sequence: TGTGCCATCAGTGAGTCTCAGGGGGCGATCTCCTATAATTCACCCCTCCACTTT.

J is TRBJ1-2 and V is TRBV15; 7 bases map to TRBD1. This CDR3 comprises 16 residues. In germline, CDR1 is LNHNV, CDR2 YYDKDF (reference sequence). The ends lost 0 bases at V and 4 bases at J; junction bases unmatched: 8. CDR3 sequence reads: CATSRDLDRVTYGYTF. The CDR3 DNA reads as TGTGCCACCAGCAGAGATCTAGACAGGGTAACCTATGGCTACACCTTC.

The chain carries TRBV11-2 and TRBJ2-7, with D perhaps given as TRBD1 or TRBD2 (5 bases each). The CDR3 is 15 amino acids. Germline CDR1 and CDR2: SGHAT and FQNNGV. V was trimmed by 1 base and J by 2 bases, leaving 12 bases between them. CDR3 amino acids: CASSLVLGATYEQYF. The CDR3 DNA is TGTGCCAGCAGCTTAGTACTAGGGGCAACCTACGAGCAGTACTTC.

This clonotype was counted between two and nine times. This chain uses TRBV20-1 with TRBJ1-3; 7 bases are shared with TRBD1. Looked up from germline, CDR1 is DFQATT and CDR2 is SNEGSKA (reference sequence). This CDR3 contains 13 residues. Germline trimming cut 5 bases from V and 2 bases from J; bases unmatched to any gene: 3. As DNA, the CDR3 is TGCAGTGCTTTCGACAGGGCTGGAAACACCATATATTTT. Amino acid sequence: CSAFDRAGNTIYF.

V is TRBV30 and J is TRBJ1-2; D not certain. Germline CDR1 GTSNPN, CDR2 SVGIG (reference sequence). The CDR3 is 12 amino acids. V was trimmed by 5 bases and J by 0 bases, leaving 7 bases between them. CDR3: CAWDIANYGYTF. The CDR3 DNA follows: TGTGCCTGGGACATCGCTAACTATGGCTACACCTTC.

This clonotype is categorized as medium-sized. The chain recombines TRBV15 with TRBJ2-3; 8 nucleotides align to TRBD2. CDR3 length: 16 amino acids. Trimming at V came to 0 bases and at J to 4 bases, leaving 6 bases not matched to a gene. Per the germline V gene, CDR1 is LNHNV and CDR2 is YYDKDF (reference sequence). The CDR3, as DNA: TGTGCCACCAGCAGAGATGCGGGGGGTACGGCAGATACGCAGTATTTT. The encoded protein is CATSRDAGGTADTQYF.

This clonotype was detected a few times. This chain uses TRBV2 with TRBJ1-6; 7 nucleotides match TRBD1. The CDR3 spans 14 residues. CDR1 and CDR2 (germline): SNHLY, FYNNEI. J was trimmed by 13 bases and V by 3 bases; bases with no gene match: 9. The CDR3 DNA sequence: TGTGCCAGCAGTGATTGGACAGGCACTGATCCCCTCCACTTT. It encodes CASSDWTGTDPLHF.

The chain carries TRBV7-2 and TRBJ2-2; TRBD2 agrees at 14 bases. V dropped 5 bases and J dropped 5; count of bases not matched to a gene: 4. CDR3 size: 16 residues. Germline V gene lookup returns CDR1 SGHTA and CDR2 FQGNSA. The CDR3 spells CASSPWTSGGTGELFF. The CDR3 coding sequence is TGTGCCAGCAGCCCCTGGACTAGCGGGGGGACCGGGGAGCTGTTTTTT.

In this sample, this clonotype turned up a few times. This chain connects TRBV6-4 to TRBJ2-3; tentatively, D is TRBD1 or TRBD2 (5 bases each). With 6 bases removed from V and 11 bases from J, the gap between germline ends came to 15 bases. The length of the CDR3 is 12 residues. From germline, CDR1 is MRHNA and CDR2 SNTAGT. CDR3 protein: CASRNTGLRQYF. The CDR3 coding sequence is TGTGCCAGCAGAAACACGGGGCTAAGGCAGTATTTT.